These 16 T cell receptor beta chains share one sample of origin, sequenced in a study of shared T cell receptors in the human thymus. Only in-frame clones appear in the TCRdb table, and some are missing; sequencing was by immunoSEQ multiplex PCR. The sample holds hundreds of thousands of clones, 95% seen once. The sequencing sample was made of thymocytes. These receptors were taken from a human donor.

This chain joins TRBV10-2 and TRBJ2-7; D is unclear. V was cut by 8 bases and J by 0 bases, with 17 bases left in between. Germline-derived CDR1 and CDR2 are WSHSY and SAAADI. The CDR3 covers 15 residues. This CDR3 reads CASFPNQPGSYEQYF. The CDR3 region has the DNA TGCGCCAGCTTCCCTAATCAACCCGGCTCCTACGAGCAGTACTTC.

Here the CDR3 DNA reads TGTGCCAGCAGCCCGACCGGGACAGGGGACTCGGTTGAAAAACTGTTTTTT. This translates into CASSPTGTGDSVEKLFF. The rearrangement links TRBV5-6 to TRBJ1-4; 10 bases agree with TRBD1. The CDR3 is made up of 17 amino acids. CDR1 and CDR2 from the germline V gene are SGHDT and YYEEEE. V lost 4 bases, J lost 7 bases, and 13 bases stayed unmatched.

On this clone: This sample also contains other DNA sequences that code for the same CDR3. The chain joins TRBV19 to TRBJ2-3, with D possibly TRBD2 on 6 matching bases. V dropped 1 base and J dropped 1 base, with 6 bases sitting between them. Germline CDR1 LNHDA, CDR2 SQIVND (reference sequence). The CDR3 runs 14 residues. The CDR3 bases are TGTGCCAGTAGTATAGCGGGAGGCACAGATACGCAGTATTTT. It yields the protein CASSIAGGTDTQYF.

The chain recombines TRBV10-3 with TRBJ2-7; 9 bases agree with TRBD1. The J segment lost 2 bases and the V segment lost 10 bases, leaving 9 bases of the junction unmatched. The germline gives CDR1 ENHRY, CDR2 SYGVKD. This CDR3 spans 14 amino acids. CDR3 region: CATVRGTGTYEQYF. The CDR3 bases are TGTGCCACCGTAAGGGGGACAGGGACCTACGAGCAGTACTTC.

The chain combines TRBV7-4 with TRBJ1-1, with TRBD1 as a possible D gene (6 bases). Germline V lookup: CDR1 SGHVT, CDR2 SQSDAQ. The CDR3 is 16 residues long. Trimming stripped 2 bases from V and 6 bases from J, with 19 bases between. The CDR3 sequence: CASSLQGRGAEPEAFF. The CDR3 DNA follows: TGTGCCAGCAGCTTACAGGGGAGAGGGGCAGAGCCTGAAGCTTTCTTT. The variable domain in full, with the rest retrieved from reference TRBV7-4 and TRBJ1-1, is GAGVSQSPRYKVAKRGRDVALRCDSISGHVTLYWYRQTLGQGSEVLTYSQSDAQRDKSGRPSGRFSAERPERSVSTLKIQRTEQGDSAVYLCASSLQGRGAEPEAFFGQGTRLTVV.

The chain employs TRBV4-3 and TRBJ2-3, with D hard to call. The CDR3 length is 16 residues. The V gene lost 0 bases and the J gene lost 6 bases, with 16 bases spanning the gap. Germline CDR1 LGHNA, CDR2 YSLEER. CDR3 DNA: TGCGCCAGCAGCCAAGATAGAGAGATCCCCCTGGATACGCAGTATTTT. Translated, it gives CASSQDREIPLDTQYF.

The chain carries TRBV10-1 and TRBJ2-2, with TRBD2 matching 8 bases. Germline CDR1 and CDR2: WNHNN and SYGVQD (reference sequence). The V gene end was trimmed by 2 bases and the J gene end by 5 bases; junction bases not matched to a gene: 7. The CDR3 sequence is 16 residues long. The CDR3 spells CASSEGLAGLTGELFF. CDR3 nucleotides: TGCGCCAGCAGTGAGGGGCTAGCGGGCTTGACCGGGGAGCTGTTTTTT.

CDR3 loop: CASSLGRGSGSQETQYF. The CDR3 DNA reads TGTGCCAGCAGCTTAGGGCGTGGTAGCGGGAGCCAAGAGACCCAGTACTTC. The chain is built from TRBV11-2 and TRBJ2-5; 9 nucleotides align to TRBD2. In germline, CDR1 is SGHAT, CDR2 FQNNGV. After removal of 1 base from V and 1 base from J, the junction contained 7 bases not matched to a gene. This CDR3 region has 17 residues.

This clone appeared once. The chain joins TRBV27 to TRBJ1-4; a possible D gene is TRBD1 (6 bases). V was cut by 2 bases and J by 1 base, with 17 bases left in between. The CDR3 contains 18 residues. The germline V gene has CDR1 MNHEY and CDR2 SMNVEV (reference sequence). The CDR3 here is CASSLKGHTEGTNEKLFF. Here the CDR3 DNA reads TGTGCCAGCAGTTTAAAGGGACACACGGAGGGAACTAATGAAAAACTGTTTTTT.

J is TRBJ1-2 and V is TRBV11-2; unclear D gene. The CDR3 totals 16 residues. CDR1 is SGHAT and CDR2 is FQNNGV in the germline V gene. The V end lost 2 bases, the J end lost 4 bases, and 17 bases lay between the germline ends. The CDR3 protein is CASSLSNSGPFYGYTF. The CDR3, as DNA: TGTGCCAGCAGCTTATCCAACAGCGGTCCCTTCTATGGCTACACCTTC.

Here the CDR3 DNA reads TGCGCCAGCAGCCCAATAGCCAGGCAGAAACCGGGACAGGTCTGTGAAAAACTGTTTTTT. It is translated as CASSPIARQKPGQVCEKLFF. This rearrangement joins TRBV4-1 to TRBJ1-4, with 8 bases identical to TRBD1. Losses at the gene ends were 4 bases for V and 7 bases for J; bases not matched to a gene: 23. Germline CDR1 and CDR2: MGHRA and YSYEKL. The CDR3 spans 20 residues.

The genes are TRBV27 and TRBJ1-5; perhaps TRBD1 as D (6 bases). From germline, CDR1 is MNHEY and CDR2 SMNVEV (reference sequence). Trimming cost V 4 bases and J 0 bases, with 16 bases left between them. This CDR3 region has 17 residues. The CDR3 DNA is TGTGCCAGCAGTTCCACCGGGACACGGTATAGCAATCAGCCCCAGCATTTT. It encodes CASSSTGTRYSNQPQHF.

The rearrangement uses TRBV7-6 and TRBJ1-5; D gene uncertain. This CDR3 comprises 17 residues. The germline CDR1 and CDR2 sequences are SGHVS and FNYEAQ. The ends were cut back, 2 bases at V and 0 bases at J, with 14 bases in the middle. The CDR3 spells CASSLRRADYSNQPQHF. The CDR3 DNA follows: TGTGCCAGCAGCTTACGGAGGGCGGATTATAGCAATCAGCCCCAGCATTTT.

This clone appeared once. The rearrangement uses TRBV5-1 and TRBJ2-2; 11 positions agree with TRBD1. V lost 4 bases, J lost 6 bases, and 8 bases stayed unmatched. CDR1 and CDR2 (germline): SGHRS, YFSETQ. The CDR3 spans 16 residues. The CDR3 nucleotides read TGCGCCAGCAGCCCCGGGACAGGGGGATCGGCCGGGGAGCTGTTTTTT. This codes for CASSPGTGGSAGELFF.

The chain recombines TRBV19 with TRBJ1-5, with D perhaps TRBD1 (6 bases). The CDR3 length is 18 residues. The germline CDR1 and CDR2 sequences are LNHDA and SQIVND (reference sequence). V was cut by 6 bases and J by 7 bases, with 28 bases left in between. The CDR3 nucleotides read TGTGCCAGTAGCCGCTATCCCCCATTCAGGGGAGGGGAACAGCCCCAGCATTTT. Protein: CASSRYPPFRGGEQPQHF.

The chain uses TRBV27 and TRBJ2-1; TRBD1 matches at 7 bases. This CDR3 contains 15 residues. CDR1 and CDR2 (germline): MNHEY, SMNVEV (reference sequence). V trimming: 3 bases; J trimming: 3 bases; junction bases outside the gene matches: 5. The CDR3, as DNA: TGTGCCAGCAGTTTCCGAGGGGGCTTCTACAATGAGCAGTTCTTC. Translating it yields CASSFRGGFYNEQFF.